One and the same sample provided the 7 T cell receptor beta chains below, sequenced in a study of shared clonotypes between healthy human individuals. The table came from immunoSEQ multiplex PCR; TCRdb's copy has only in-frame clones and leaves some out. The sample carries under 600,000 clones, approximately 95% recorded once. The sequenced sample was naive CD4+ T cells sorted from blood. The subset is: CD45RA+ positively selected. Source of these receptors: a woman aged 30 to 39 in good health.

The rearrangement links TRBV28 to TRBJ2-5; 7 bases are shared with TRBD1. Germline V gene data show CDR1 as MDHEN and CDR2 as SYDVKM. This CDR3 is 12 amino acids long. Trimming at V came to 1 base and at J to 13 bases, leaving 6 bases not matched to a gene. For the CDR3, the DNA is TGTGCCAGCAGTTTATCTGGACAGGCCCCGTACTTC. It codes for CASSLSGQAPYF. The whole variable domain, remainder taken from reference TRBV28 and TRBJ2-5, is DVKVTQSSRYLVKRTGEKVFLECVQDMDHENMFWYRQDPGLGLRLIYFSYDVKMKEKGDIPEGYSVSREKKERFSLILESASTNQTSMYLCASSLSGQAPYFGPGTRLLVL.

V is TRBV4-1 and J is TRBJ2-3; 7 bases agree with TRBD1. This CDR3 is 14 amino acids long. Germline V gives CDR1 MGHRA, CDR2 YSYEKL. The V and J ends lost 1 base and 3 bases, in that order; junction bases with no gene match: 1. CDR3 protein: CASSQAQGTDTQYF. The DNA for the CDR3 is TGCGCCAGCAGCCAAGCACAGGGGACAGATACGCAGTATTTT.

For the CDR3, the DNA is TGTGCCAGCAGCTTAGGTATGACGACAGATACGCAGTATTTT. This translates into CASSLGMTTDTQYF. The chain joins TRBV11-2 to TRBJ2-3; D is undetermined. There are 14 residues in the CDR3. The germline V and J ends were trimmed by 1 base and 3 bases, with 8 bases remaining between them. Germline lookup yields CDR1 SGHAT and CDR2 FQNNGV.

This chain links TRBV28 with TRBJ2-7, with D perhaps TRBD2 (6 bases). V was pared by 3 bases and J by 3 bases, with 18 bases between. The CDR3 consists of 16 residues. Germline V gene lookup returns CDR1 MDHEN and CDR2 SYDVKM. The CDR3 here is CASSFRGGKALYEQYF. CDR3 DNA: TGTGCCAGCAGTTTTAGGGGCGGGAAGGCTCTCTACGAGCAGTACTTC.

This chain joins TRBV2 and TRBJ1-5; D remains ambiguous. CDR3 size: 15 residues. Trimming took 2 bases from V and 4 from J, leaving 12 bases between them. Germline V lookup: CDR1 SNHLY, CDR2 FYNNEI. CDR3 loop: CASSELDPGNQPQHF. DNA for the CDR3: TGTGCCAGCAGTGAATTGGATCCGGGTAATCAGCCCCAGCATTTT.

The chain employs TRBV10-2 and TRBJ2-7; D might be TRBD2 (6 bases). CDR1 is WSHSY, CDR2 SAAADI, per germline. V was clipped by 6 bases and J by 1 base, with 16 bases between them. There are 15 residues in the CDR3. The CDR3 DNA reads TGCGCCAGCAGGAACGGGAGAGGGGTTTCCTACGAGCAGTACTTC. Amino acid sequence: CASRNGRGVSYEQYF.

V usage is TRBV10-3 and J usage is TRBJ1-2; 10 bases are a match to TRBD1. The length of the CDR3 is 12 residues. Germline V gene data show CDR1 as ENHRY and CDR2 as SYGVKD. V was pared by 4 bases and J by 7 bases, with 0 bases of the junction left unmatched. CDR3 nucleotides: TGTGCCATCAGTGGACAGGGGGCTGGCTACACCTTC. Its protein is CAISGQGAGYTF.